The rows below give T cell receptor beta chains drawn from one sample of a study of naive and memory T cell subsets. TCRdb analysed the UMI-ligation and nested PCR reads with MiXCR anew, one entry per CDR3 protein. The table records about 150,000 distinct CDR3 sequences, 20% to 25% of them present only once. Sequences were obtained from naive CD4+ T cells from blood. These TCRs come from a human donor in good health. Each CDR3 is given with its conserved first and last residue. A D gene is named only where the DNA matches it firmly. Expanded clones get a size class; other rows say once, few or many, or leave the size out.

many	TRBV7-2	TRBD2	TRBJ2-1	CASSLASGRGNEQFF	TGTGCCAGCAGTCTTGCTAGCGGGCGAGGGAATGAGCAGTTCTTC
-	TRBV5-1	-	TRBJ1-1	CASSPPASLEAFF	TGCGCCAGCAGCCCACCAGCCTCATTGGAAGCTTTCTTT
few	TRBV2	-	TRBJ2-2	CASKGHKNTGELFF	TGTGCCAGCAAGGGACACAAGAACACCGGGGAGCTGTTTTTT
-	TRBV20-1	TRBD1	TRBJ2-7	CSARDPFGQGVVYEQYF	TGCAGTGCTAGAGATCCTTTCGGACAGGGGGTGGTTTACGAGCAGTACTTC
many	TRBV6-7	TRBD1	TRBJ1-5	CASSYSGTGPPDQPQHF	TGTGCCAGCAGTTACTCTGGGACAGGGCCCCCGGATCAGCCCCAGCATTTT
-	TRBV7-9	TRBD2	TRBJ2-5	CASSPRTSGSQETQYF	TGTGCCAGCAGCCCAAGGACTAGCGGGAGCCAAGAGACCCAGTACTTC
few	TRBV7-6	TRBD1	TRBJ2-7	CASSSFPPAGTGDKNEQYF	TGTGCCAGCAGCTCATTCCCCCCCGCCGGGACAGGGGATAAGAACGAGCAGTACTTC
-	TRBV5-1	-	TRBJ2-3	CASSWWGRTDTQYF	TGCGCCAGCAGCTGGTGGGGGCGCACAGATACGCAGTATTTT
few	TRBV6-2/TRBV6-3	TRBD2	TRBJ2-7	CASRVAGVSYEQYF	TGTGCCAGCAGGGTAGCGGGAGTATCCTACGAGCAGTACTTC
-	TRBV28	TRBD2	TRBJ2-1	CASSLSGRGNNEQFF	TGTGCCAGCAGCCTCAGCGGGAGAGGCAACAATGAGCAGTTCTTC
-	TRBV6-1	-	TRBJ2-7	CATRDKSYEQYF	TGTGCCACCCGAGACAAATCCTACGAGCAGTACTTC
-	TRBV3-1	-	TRBJ2-1	CASSQQAVSYNEQFF	TGTGCCAGCAGCCAACAGGCGGTCTCCTACAATGAGCAGTTCTTC
few	TRBV5-5	-	TRBJ2-7	CASSPGTKYPYEQYF	TGTGCCAGCAGCCCCGGGACGAAGTATCCCTACGAGCAGTACTTC
-	TRBV2	TRBD2	TRBJ2-3	CASRAWGGSTDTQYF	TGTGCCAGCAGGGCGTGGGGGGGGAGCACAGATACGCAGTATTTT
once	TRBV7-2	-	TRBJ2-7	CASSLRLQDEQYF	TGTGCCAGCAGCCTAAGACTACAAGACGAGCAGTACTTC
few	TRBV6-5	-	TRBJ2-6	CASRPDKPSGANVLTF	TGTGCCAGCAGACCAGACAAACCCTCTGGGGCCAACGTCCTGACTTTC
few	TRBV9	-	TRBJ2-3	CASSARPARDTQYF	TGTGCCAGCAGCGCCAGACCGGCCCGAGATACGCAGTATTTT
-	TRBV20-1	-	TRBJ1-4	CRPKGTSSNEKLFF	TGCAGACCGAAGGGGACCTCGTCTAATGAAAAACTGTTTTTT
-	TRBV4-1	TRBD1	TRBJ2-1	CASSPGQGPNNEQFF	TGCGCCAGCAGCCCCGGACAGGGACCCAACAATGAGCAGTTCTTC
few	TRBV6-6	-	TRBJ2-7	CASRLTRAHYEQYF	TGTGCCAGCAGGTTAACTCGAGCCCACTACGAGCAGTACTTC
-	TRBV21-1	-	TRBJ2-7	CASSRTPSTLEQYF	TGTGCCAGCAGCAGAACTCCCTCTACTCTCGAGCAGTACTTC
-	TRBV28	TRBD1	TRBJ2-1	CASMEDRVNEQFF	TGTGCCAGCATGGAGGACAGGGTGAATGAGCAGTTCTTC
many	TRBV7-2	-	TRBJ2-7	CASSQGHFPYEQYF	TGTGCCAGCAGCCAGGGACACTTCCCCTACGAGCAGTACTTC
-	TRBV20-1	-	TRBJ1-2	CSASVAYGYTF	TGCAGTGCTTCCGTAGCTTATGGCTACACCTTC
-	TRBV20-1	-	TRBJ2-3	CSARQSTARDTQYF	TGCAGTGCTAGACAAAGCACAGCGAGAGATACGCAGTATTTT
-	TRBV27	-	TRBJ1-5	CASSLFARNSNQPQHF	TGTGCCAGCAGTTTATTCGCAAGGAATAGCAATCAGCCCCAGCATTTT
-	TRBV28	-	TRBJ1-1	CASSLARGGTEAFF	TGTGCCAGCAGTTTGGCCAGGGGAGGCACTGAAGCTTTCTTT
few	TRBV7-8	-	TRBJ1-1	CASSPGAAMNTEAFF	TGTGCCAGCAGCCCCGGTGCAGCCATGAACACTGAAGCTTTCTTT
-	TRBV29-1	TRBD2	TRBJ2-1	CSVEGPRGLEYNEQFF	TGCAGCGTTGAGGGCCCGCGGGGGTTAGAGTACAATGAGCAGTTCTTC
-	TRBV28	-	TRBJ2-5	CASSPPQGRRQETQYF	TGTGCCAGCAGTCCTCCCCAAGGACGCCGCCAAGAGACCCAGTACTTC
few	TRBV20-1	-	TRBJ2-1	CSKTRGFLSSYNEQFF	TGCAGCAAAACGAGAGGTTTTCTCAGCTCCTACAATGAGCAGTTCTTC
-	TRBV6-1	-	TRBJ1-4	CASSEGMGTGGHKKLFF	TGTGCCAGCAGTGAAGGGATGGGGACGGGGGGGCATAAAAAACTGTTTTTT
many	TRBV24-1	TRBD2	TRBJ2-1	CATSDRRTSGSNEQFF	TGTGCCACCAGTGACAGGAGGACTAGCGGGAGCAATGAGCAGTTCTTC
few	TRBV27	-	TRBJ2-1	CASSPPVRNNEQFF	TGTGCCAGCAGCCCCCCTGTCCGAAACAATGAGCAGTTCTTC
many	TRBV24-1	TRBD2	TRBJ2-3	CATSDFGVAGADTQYF	TGTGCCACCAGTGATTTCGGGGTAGCGGGAGCAGATACGCAGTATTTT
-	TRBV10-3	TRBD1	TRBJ2-3	CAISLQGTDTQYF	TGTGCCATCAGCTTACAGGGGACAGATACGCAGTATTTT
few	TRBV7-2	TRBD2	TRBJ2-2	CASSRAGAGSNTGELFF	TGTGCCAGCAGCCGAGCGGGGGCAGGGTCGAACACCGGGGAGCTGTTTTTT